The next 2 T cell receptor beta chains were all read from a single sample in a study of spatial heterogeneity in lung cancer. This sample's time point: sample taken at primary tumor resection. These receptors lack a known antigen. TCRdb ran MiXCR on the 5' RACE reads and lists one entry per CDR3 protein. The sample lists approximately 18,000 distinct CDR3 sequences; approximately 5% were seen once. General study results and limits: Intratumoral expanded alpha and beta TCR counts were found to track tumor mutation counts.

The sequences come from lung tumor tissue, collected at surgery. These receptors were obtained from a female donor with early-stage non-small cell lung cancer.

There are many counts of this clonotype. The chain employs TRBV5-1 and TRBJ2-3; D is possibly TRBD2 (5 bases). The V gene's germline CDR1 is SGHRS and CDR2 YFSETQ. The ends were cut back, 3 bases at V and 7 bases at J, with 9 bases in the middle. The CDR3 length is 12 residues. The CDR3 nucleotides read TGCGCCAGCAGCTCGGACTCGTATACGCAGTATTTT. Its protein is CASSSDSYTQYF.

At least ten counts were recorded for this clonotype. This chain links TRBV27 with TRBJ1-1, with 7 bases aligning to TRBD1. Trimming at V came to 7 bases and at J to 0 bases, leaving 5 bases not matched to a gene. This CDR3 has 14 amino acids. Germline V CDR1 and CDR2: MNHEY, SMNVEV (reference sequence). Here the CDR3 reads CASTPDRMNTEAFF. The CDR3 nucleotides are TGTGCCAGCACCCCGGACAGGATGAACACTGAAGCTTTCTTT.